These T cell receptor beta chains were read from a single sample in a study of blood T cell repertoires in COVID-19. The protocol was immunoSEQ multiplex PCR, while the TCRdb copy is restricted to in-frame clones and leaves out a portion. The table lists around 220,000 clones, around 86% of them singletons, with less than 9.5% in the top ten. Sequencing input: peripheral blood. These receptors originate from a woman older than 75 with COVID-19, enrolled during active disease. CDR3s include the opening cysteine and the closing phenylalanine or tryptophan. The D gene is left open where the match is weak. Only part of the rows carry a size: once, few, many, or a class if the clone is expanded.

v_gene,d_gene,abundance,j_gene,CDR3nt,CDR3aa
TRBV3-1/TRBV3-2,-,-,TRBJ1-2,TGTGCCAGCAGCCAAGAAGCAGGGTTCAGGGCCCTATTC,CASSQEAGFRALF
TRBV9,-,-,TRBJ2-2,TGTGCCAGCAGCGTAGGTGTAGCGGCAAACACCGGGGAGCTGTTTTTT,CASSVGVAANTGELFF
TRBV18,-,-,TRBJ2-4,TGTGCCAGCTCACCACCAGGCCGGGAGTTCCAAAACATTCAGTACTTC,CASSPPGREFQNIQYF
TRBV3-1/TRBV3-2,TRBD1,-,TRBJ1-2,TGTGCCAGCAGCCAAGGAACAGGGGGCGCGAACTATGGCTACACCTTC,CASSQGTGGANYGYTF
TRBV2,TRBD2,few,TRBJ2-2,TGTGCCAGCAGGGACGGGACTAGCGGGAGTTTCACCGGGGAGCTGTTTTTT,CASRDGTSGSFTGELFF
TRBV11-2,TRBD2,-,TRBJ2-2,TGTGCCAGCAGCGGACTAGCGGGGGGGCCCGTCGGGGAGCTGTTTTTT,CASSGLAGGPVGELFF
TRBV27,TRBD1,-,TRBJ2-7,TGTGCCAGCGGAATCCGGGACAGCTCTCCCTCTGCTTCCTACGAGCAGTACTTC,CASGIRDSSPSASYEQYF
TRBV3-1/TRBV3-2,TRBD1,-,TRBJ1-5,TGTGCCAGCAGCCTAACAGGGGGTAGCAATCAGCCCCAGCATTTT,CASSLTGGSNQPQHF
TRBV19,-,-,TRBJ2-5,TGTGCCAGGTACCCCCTAGGAGAGACCCAGTACTTC,CARYPLGETQYF
TRBV6-2/TRBV6-3,TRBD2,-,TRBJ2-3,TGTGCCAGCAGTTGGGCGGGGGGGATAACAGATACGCAGTATTTT,CASSWAGGITDTQYF
TRBV3-1/TRBV3-2,TRBD1,-,TRBJ1-1,TGTGCCAGCAGCCAGGATGACAGGGGGAACACTGAAGCTTTCTTT,CASSQDDRGNTEAFF